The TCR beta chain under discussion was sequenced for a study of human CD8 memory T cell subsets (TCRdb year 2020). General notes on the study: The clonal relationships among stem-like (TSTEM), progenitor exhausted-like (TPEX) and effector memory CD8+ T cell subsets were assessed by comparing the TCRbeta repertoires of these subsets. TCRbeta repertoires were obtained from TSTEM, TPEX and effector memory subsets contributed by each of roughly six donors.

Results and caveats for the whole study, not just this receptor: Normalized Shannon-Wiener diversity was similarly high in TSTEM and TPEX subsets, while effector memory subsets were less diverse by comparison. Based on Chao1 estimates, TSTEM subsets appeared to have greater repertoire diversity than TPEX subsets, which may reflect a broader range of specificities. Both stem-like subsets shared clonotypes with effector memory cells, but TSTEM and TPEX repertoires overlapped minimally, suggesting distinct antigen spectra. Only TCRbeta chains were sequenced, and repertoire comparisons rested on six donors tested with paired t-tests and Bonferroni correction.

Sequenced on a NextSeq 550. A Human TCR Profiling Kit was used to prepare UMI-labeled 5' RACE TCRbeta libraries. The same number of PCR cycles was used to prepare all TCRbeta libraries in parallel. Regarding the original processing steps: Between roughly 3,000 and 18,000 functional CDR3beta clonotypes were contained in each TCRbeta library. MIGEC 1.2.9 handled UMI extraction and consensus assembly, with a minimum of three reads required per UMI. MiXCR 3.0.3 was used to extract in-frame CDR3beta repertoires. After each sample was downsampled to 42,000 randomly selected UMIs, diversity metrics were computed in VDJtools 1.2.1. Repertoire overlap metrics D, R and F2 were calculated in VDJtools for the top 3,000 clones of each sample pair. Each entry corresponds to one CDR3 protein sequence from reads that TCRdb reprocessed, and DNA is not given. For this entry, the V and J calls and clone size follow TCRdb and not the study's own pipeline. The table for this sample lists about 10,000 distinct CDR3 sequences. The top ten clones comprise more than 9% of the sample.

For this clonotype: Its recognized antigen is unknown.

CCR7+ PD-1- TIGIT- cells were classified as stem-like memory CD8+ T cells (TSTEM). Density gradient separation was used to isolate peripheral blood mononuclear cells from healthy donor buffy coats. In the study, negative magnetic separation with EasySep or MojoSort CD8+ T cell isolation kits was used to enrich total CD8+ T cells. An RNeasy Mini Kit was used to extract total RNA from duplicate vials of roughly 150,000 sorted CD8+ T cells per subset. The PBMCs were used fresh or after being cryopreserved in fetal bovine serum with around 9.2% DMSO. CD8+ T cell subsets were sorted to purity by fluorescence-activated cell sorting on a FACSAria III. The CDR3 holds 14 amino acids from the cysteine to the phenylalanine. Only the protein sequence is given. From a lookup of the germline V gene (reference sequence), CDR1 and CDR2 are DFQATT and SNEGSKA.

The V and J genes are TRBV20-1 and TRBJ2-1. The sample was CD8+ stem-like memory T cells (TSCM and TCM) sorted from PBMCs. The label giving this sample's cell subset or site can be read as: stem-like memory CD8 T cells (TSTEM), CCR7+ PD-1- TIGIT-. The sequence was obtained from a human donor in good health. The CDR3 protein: CSAFTGSAHNEQFF.